This T cell receptor beta chain was recorded in a study of post-analysis software for immune sequencing data. Study-wide background: Disease trajectories encompassed relapsing-remitting, secondary progressive and progressive-relapsing multiple sclerosis.

The V end was cut by 3 bases, the J end by 0 bases, with 5 bases between. Germline CDR1 is DFQATT and CDR2 is SNEGSKA (reference sequence). This CDR3 has 12 amino acids. With respect to this clonotype: What it binds is unknown.

Findings and caveats of the study: Relative to controls, patients with multiple sclerosis showed significantly lower normalized Chao1 diversity. In patients, TRBV5-6, TRBV5-1 and TRBV20-1 belonged to five TRBV segments found more frequently than in controls. Clustering by F measure revealed strong co-clustering among samples prepared together in one batch.

TCR beta cDNA libraries had unique molecular identifiers. Each batch of roughly 1 to 10 million T cells produced 500,000 to 600,000 cDNA molecules. Each CDR3 protein gets one entry after TCRdb re-called the PCR reads with MiXCR. The sample lists 600,000 to 750,000 distinct CDR3 sequences; 59% were seen once. Sequenced input: blood. The sequence was collected from a girl aged 2 to 9 with multiple sclerosis. V and J are TRBV20-1 and TRBJ2-5; D is unresolved. The CDR3 sequence is CSASSDQETQYF. The CDR3, as DNA: TGCAGTGCTAGTTCAGACCAAGAGACCCAGTACTTC.